The clone carrying this T cell receptor beta chain has more than one count but fewer than ten. Antigen: not known. The data stem from a study of cytomegalovirus exposure and HLA in healthy donors. Study results and limitations: Accurate HLA-A and HLA-B prediction from TCR beta sequences was reported for most subjects.

The trim removed 4 bases at V and 8 bases at J, leaving 11 bases unmatched. The germline gives CDR1 SGHRS, CDR2 YFSETQ. The CDR3 contains 15 residues. PCR involved 60 Vbeta and 13 Jbeta primers. Sequencing was performed with immunoSEQ multiplex PCR; in TCRdb, only in-frame clones are kept and a portion is missing. Seen here are approximately 110,000 clones, more than 60% observed once, and the top ten hold roughly 13%. The receptor was derived from a woman aged 55-75 years in good health and CMV-seropositive. The gene calls are TRBV5-1 and TRBJ2-2; 7 bases fit TRBD2. The sequenced material came from PBMCs. Here the CDR3 reads CASSPGRREAGELFF. The DNA for the CDR3 is TGCGCCAGCAGCCCGGGACGACGGGAGGCGGGGGAGCTGTTTTTT.